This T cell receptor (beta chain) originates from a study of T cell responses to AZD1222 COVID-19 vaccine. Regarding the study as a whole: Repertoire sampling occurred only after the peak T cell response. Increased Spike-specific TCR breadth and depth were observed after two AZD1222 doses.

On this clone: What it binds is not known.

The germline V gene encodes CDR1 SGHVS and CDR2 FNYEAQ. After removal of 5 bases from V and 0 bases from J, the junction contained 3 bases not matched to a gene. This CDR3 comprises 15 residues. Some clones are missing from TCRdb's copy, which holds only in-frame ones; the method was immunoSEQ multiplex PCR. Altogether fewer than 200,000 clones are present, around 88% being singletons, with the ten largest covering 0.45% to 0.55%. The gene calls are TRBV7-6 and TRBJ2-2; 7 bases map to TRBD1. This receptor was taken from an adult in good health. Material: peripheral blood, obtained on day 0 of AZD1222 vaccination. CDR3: CASSAGTANTGELFF. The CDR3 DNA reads TGTGCCAGCAGCGCCGGGACAGCGAACACCGGGGAGCTGTTTTTT.